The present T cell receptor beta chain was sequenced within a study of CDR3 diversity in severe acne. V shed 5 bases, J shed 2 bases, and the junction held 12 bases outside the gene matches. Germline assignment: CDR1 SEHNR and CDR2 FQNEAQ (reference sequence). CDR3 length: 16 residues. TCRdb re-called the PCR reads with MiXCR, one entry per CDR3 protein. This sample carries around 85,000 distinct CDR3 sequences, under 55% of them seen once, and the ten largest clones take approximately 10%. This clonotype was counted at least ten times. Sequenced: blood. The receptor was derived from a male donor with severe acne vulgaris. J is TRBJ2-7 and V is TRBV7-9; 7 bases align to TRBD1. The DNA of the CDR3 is TGTGCCAGCAGCCCAAGGGGACAGCGTTCCACCTACGAGCAGTACTTC. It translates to CASSPRGQRSTYEQYF.